A single sample gave rise to the 32 T cell receptor beta chains below, sequenced in a study of human T cells and chemical hapten exposure. Time point meaning: pre-sensitization, week 0. Treatment: therapeutic diphenylcyclopropenone sensitization with weekly scalp DPC. TCRdb reanalysed the RACE reads using MiXCR and keeps one entry per CDR3 protein. Among almost 40,000 distinct CDR3 sequences listed, about 7.4% were seen once. Specimen: whole blood, collected in connection with sensitization to the hapten diphenylcyclopropenone (DPC). These receptor sequences come from a woman aged 50 to 60 with alopecia areata. Some clones in this sample may be carry-over from other donors' samples.

This clonotype was observed a handful of times. The J gene is TRBJ1-2, the V gene TRBV3-1; D not certain. This CDR3 has 14 amino acids. CDR1 is LGHDT, CDR2 YNNKEL, per germline (reference sequence). Trimming took 1 base from V and 0 from J, leaving 6 bases between them. CDR3 amino acids: CASSQGAANYGYTF. The CDR3 nucleotides read TGTGCCAGCAGCCAAGGTGCAGCTAACTATGGCTACACCTTC.

This clonotype was found many times. V and J are TRBV27 and TRBJ2-7; no definite D call. The germline gives CDR1 MNHEY, CDR2 SMNVEV (reference sequence). The CDR3 extends over 16 amino acids. V was trimmed by 5 bases and J by 3 bases, leaving 20 bases between them. The CDR3 coding sequence is TGTGCCAGCAGTCCCTATGGCGGACCTCTCGACTACGAGCAGTACTTC. Protein: CASSPYGGPLDYEQYF.

This clonotype was recorded many times. Here the CDR3 DNA reads TGTGCCACCAGTACCCCGGGAGTCCACGAGCAGTACTTC. This codes for CATSTPGVHEQYF. The chain is built from TRBV24-1 and TRBJ2-7; a possible D gene is TRBD2 (6 bases). The germline V and J ends were trimmed by 6 bases and 5 bases, with 13 bases remaining between them. The CDR3 consists of 13 residues. Germline V gene lookup returns CDR1 KGHDR and CDR2 SFDVKD.

This clonotype occurred many times. This chain uses TRBV10-3 with TRBJ1-5; TRBD1 is a possible D gene (6 bases). V shed 5 bases and J shed 7 bases, with 12 bases lying between them. The CDR3 covers 13 residues. Germline V gives CDR1 ENHRY, CDR2 SYGVKD. The CDR3 nucleotides are TGTGCCATCAGTTTACAGGGAGGACAGCCCCAGCATTTT. This gives the protein CAISLQGGQPQHF.

The gene calls are TRBV29-1 and TRBJ2-3; a weak D match, TRBD1 (6 bases). The CDR3 sequence is 12 residues long. From germline, CDR1 is SQVTM and CDR2 ANQGSEA. Trimming cost V 8 bases and J 2 bases, with 11 bases left between them. The CDR3 spells CSHTGTTDTQYF. CDR3 sequence (DNA): TGCAGCCACACAGGGACCACAGATACGCAGTATTTT.

The genes are TRBV10-3 and TRBJ2-7; D is unclear. The CDR3 extends over 12 amino acids. Between the trimmed V and J ends, which lost 10 bases and 3 bases, there was a span of 13 bases. The germline CDR1 and CDR2 sequences are ENHRY and SYGVKD. CDR3 loop: CATGGGFYEQYF. In DNA form, the CDR3 reads TGTGCCACCGGCGGCGGCTTCTACGAGCAGTACTTC.

This clonotype was seen at least ten times. This sequence joins TRBV5-1 and TRBJ2-2; 7 bases match TRBD2. Germline trimming cut 10 bases from V and 0 bases from J; bases unmatched to any gene: 6. Germline CDR1 reads SGHRS; CDR2 reads YFSETQ. The CDR3 has 14 residues. The CDR3 here is CAARGTPNTGELFF. The DNA for the CDR3 is TGCGCCGCGCGGGGGACGCCGAACACCGGGGAGCTGTTTTTT. The entire variable domain, with the rest obtained from reference TRBV5-1 and TRBJ2-2, is as follows: KAGVTQTPRYLIKTRGQQVTLSCSPISGHRSVSWYQQTPGQGLQFLFEYFSETQRNKGNFPGRFSGRQFSNSRSEMNVSTLELGDSALYLCAARGTPNTGELFFGEGSRLTVL.

This clonotype was counted only a few times. The chain employs TRBV5-6 and TRBJ2-2; 7 bases are a match to TRBD1. The trim removed 3 bases at V and 0 bases at J, leaving 2 bases unmatched. The CDR3 covers 15 residues. Germline CDR1 reads SGHDT; CDR2 reads YYEEEE. CDR3 in amino acids: CASSSTGTNTGELFF. The CDR3 DNA reads TGTGCCAGCAGCTCGACAGGGACGAACACCGGGGAGCTGTTTTTT.

The chain couples TRBV29-1 to TRBJ2-1; no reliable D call. V was pared by 3 bases and J by 2 bases, with 5 bases between. The length of the CDR3 is 12 residues. Germline loops: CDR1 SQVTM, CDR2 ANQGSEA. Written as DNA, the CDR3 is TGCAGCGTTGACACAACCTACAATGAGCAGTTCTTC. This translates into CSVDTTYNEQFF.

This clonotype was seen at least ten times. The chain employs TRBV5-5 and TRBJ2-4, with 9 positions matching TRBD1. The ends lost 4 bases at V and 5 bases at J; junction bases unmatched: 7. The CDR3 loop spans 15 amino acids. Germline loops: CDR1 SGHKS, CDR2 YYEKEE (reference sequence). The CDR3 spells CASSPGTGMENIQYF. CDR3 in DNA: TGTGCCAGCAGCCCTGGGACAGGGATGGAAAACATTCAGTACTTC.

This clonotype was recorded a few times. The rearrangement uses TRBV28 and TRBJ2-1; 12 bases fit TRBD2. The CDR3 has 16 amino acids. V dropped 4 bases and J dropped 2; count of bases not matched to a gene: 3. In germline, CDR1 is MDHEN, CDR2 SYDVKM. CDR3 amino acids: CASSSRLAGAYNEQFF. CDR3 bases: TGTGCCAGCAGTTCCAGACTAGCGGGGGCCTACAATGAGCAGTTCTTC.

As concerns this clonotype: Since no conserved phenylalanine or tryptophan closes the CDR3, a read error is the likely cause. The V and J genes are TRBV29-1 and TRBJ2-5; 11 bases are a match to TRBD2. V lost 8 bases and J lost 3; bases outside the gene matches: 2. Germline V gives CDR1 SQVTM, CDR2 ANQGSEA. The CDR3 is 12 amino acids. The CDR3, as DNA: TGCAGCATGGGACTAGCGGAAGAGACCCAGTACATC. The encoded protein is CSMGLAEETQYI.

The chain combines TRBV11-2 with TRBJ2-1; 13 bases fit TRBD2. The V gene's germline CDR1 is SGHAT and CDR2 FQNNGV. This CDR3 contains 17 residues. V gave up 3 bases and J gave up 1 base; unmatched junction bases: 3. The DNA of the CDR3 is TGTGCCAGCAGCTTCCGACTAGCGGGAGGTTCCTACAATGAGCAGTTCTTC. Translation gives CASSFRLAGGSYNEQFF.

The rearrangement joins TRBV20-1 to TRBJ2-1; the match to TRBD2 covers 15 bases. The germline CDR1 and CDR2 sequences are DFQATT and SNEGSKA (reference sequence). V was clipped by 0 bases and J by 7 bases; unmatched bases: 7. The CDR3 covers 17 residues. The CDR3 loop reads CSARDYGLAGGGNEQFF. The DNA for the CDR3 is TGCAGTGCTAGAGACTACGGACTAGCGGGAGGGGGTAATGAGCAGTTCTTC.

This clonotype was seen at least ten times. CDR3 sequence (DNA): TGCAGCGTTGTGTCCGGATACGAGCAGTACTTC. Protein sequence: CSVVSGYEQYF. V gene TRBV29-1 combines with J gene TRBJ2-7; D gene uncertain. The germline gives CDR1 SQVTM, CDR2 ANQGSEA. This CDR3 comprises 11 residues. V lost 4 bases and J 4 bases, leaving 8 bases between the germline ends.

This clonotype was counted many times. The gene calls are TRBV11-2 and TRBJ2-5; possibly TRBD1 for D (5 bases). The CDR3 is 15 residues long. Germline values: CDR1 SGHAT, CDR2 FQNNGV. V was clipped by 5 bases and J by 1 base, with 14 bases between them. CDR3 in DNA: TGTGCCAGCAGCCCAAGAATGACAGCCCAAGAGACCCAGTACTTC. The encoded protein is CASSPRMTAQETQYF.

This chain links TRBV6-4 with TRBJ2-2, with 13 bases matching TRBD2. V shed 8 bases and J 5 bases; nucleotides not matched to a gene: 2. The CDR3 is 14 amino acids. Germline lookup yields CDR1 MRHNA and CDR2 SNTAGT. The CDR3 loop reads CASSTSGGTGELFF. CDR3 DNA: TGTGCCAGCTCGACTAGCGGGGGGACCGGGGAGCTGTTTTTT.

This clonotype was counted many times. J is TRBJ1-4 and V is TRBV7-9; 8 bases fit TRBD1. The junction had 10 bases not matched to a gene; V was cut back by 1 base and J by 6 bases. There are 17 residues in the CDR3. CDR1 is SEHNR and CDR2 is FQNEAQ in the germline V gene (reference sequence). In DNA form, the CDR3 reads TGTGCCAGCAGCTTAGAGGCCGGACAGGGCCTGGATGAAAAACTGTTTTTT. Translation: CASSLEAGQGLDEKLFF.

V usage is TRBV25-1 and J usage is TRBJ2-5, with D hard to call. V lost 1 base and J lost 5, with 14 bases in between. Germline V gives CDR1 MGHDK, CDR2 SYGVNS. The CDR3 length is 15 residues. DNA of the CDR3: TGTGCCAGCAGTGAATTTTTGTCAGGCCTGGAGACCCAGTACTTC. It encodes CASSEFLSGLETQYF.

This clonotype appeared a few times. The chain links TRBV29-1 to TRBJ1-4; 9 bases are a match to TRBD1. The V segment lost 2 bases and the J segment 6 bases; nucleotides outside the gene matches: 4. Germline CDR1 and CDR2: SQVTM and ANQGSEA. The CDR3 runs 14 residues. The CDR3 loop reads CSVEHRGLYEKLFF. CDR3 DNA: TGCAGCGTTGAACACAGGGGGCTTTATGAAAAACTGTTTTTT.

The table lists this clonotype with many counts. The chain joins TRBV11-2 to TRBJ2-5; D ambiguous. The CDR3 covers 13 residues. V lost 5 bases to trimming and J lost 3 bases, with 10 bases between them. The germline V gene has CDR1 SGHAT and CDR2 FQNNGV. In DNA, the CDR3 is TGTGCCAGCAGCGCCGCAGTGAAAGAGACCCAGTACTTC. This gives the protein CASSAAVKETQYF. Complete variable domain (other parts from reference TRBV11-2 and TRBJ2-5): EAGVAQSPRYKIIEKRQSVAFWCNPISGHATLYWYQQILGQGPKLLIQFQNNGVVDDSQLPKDRFSAERLKGVDSTLKIQPAKLEDSAVYLCASSAAVKETQYFGPGTRLLVL.

At least ten counts were recorded for this clonotype. The J gene is TRBJ2-3, the V gene TRBV5-1; D is perhaps TRBD2 (5 bases). The CDR3 covers 13 residues. The germline V and J ends were trimmed by 4 bases and 5 bases, with 11 bases remaining between them. The V gene's germline CDR1 is SGHRS and CDR2 YFSETQ. In DNA, the CDR3 is TGCGCCAGCAGCCCGATGGCGGGAGATACGCAGTATTTT. Translating it yields CASSPMAGDTQYF.

This clonotype appeared a few times. The chain employs TRBV11-2 and TRBJ2-3; 9 nucleotides align to TRBD1. Unmatched junction bases numbered 6, after V lost 11 bases and J lost 3 bases. The length of the CDR3 is 13 residues. The germline gives CDR1 SGHAT, CDR2 FQNNGV. The CDR3, as DNA: TGTGCCGCAACAGGGGGCGTAACAGATACGCAGTATTTT. This translates into CAATGGVTDTQYF.

This clonotype was counted at least ten times. The chain recombines TRBV5-1 with TRBJ1-2; D perhaps matches TRBD1 (5 bases). From germline, CDR1 is SGHRS and CDR2 YFSETQ. V shed 2 bases and J shed 4 bases, with 24 bases lying between them. CDR3 length equals 18 residues. The CDR3 spells CASSFSGTRSHTIYGYTF. Here the CDR3 DNA reads TGCGCCAGCAGCTTTTCCGGGACGAGGTCCCATACAATCTATGGCTACACCTTC.

Details on this clonotype: This clone may be a read error of a much larger clone one base away. The CDR3 protein is CASCSLAKGIETEAFF. Here the CDR3 DNA reads TGTGCCAGCTGTTCATTGGCGAAGGGGATTGAAACTGAAGCTTTCTTT. The chain carries TRBV28 and TRBJ1-1, with D possibly matching TRBD1 (5 bases). Germline V CDR1 and CDR2: MDHEN, SYDVKM. Trimming stripped 8 bases from V and 5 bases from J, with 24 bases between. The CDR3 is 16 amino acids.

This clonotype came up many times. The rearrangement links TRBV20-1 to TRBJ2-1, with D perhaps TRBD2 (6 bases). Germline V gives CDR1 DFQATT, CDR2 SNEGSKA (reference sequence). The CDR3 is 13 residues long. V lost 4 bases and J lost 8, with 15 bases in between. CDR3 sequence (DNA): TGCAGTGCTAATAGCGGTGCCTCCGATGAGCAGTTCTTC. Amino acid sequence: CSANSGASDEQFF.

This clonotype appeared many times. The chain joins TRBV20-1 to TRBJ2-3; 9 bases match TRBD1. The V segment lost 6 bases and the J segment 6 bases; nucleotides outside the gene matches: 13. From germline, CDR1 is DFQATT and CDR2 SNEGSKA (reference sequence). CDR3 length: 15 amino acids. The DNA of the CDR3 is TGCAGTGCCGCCGGTAACAGGGGGCGTTTTGATACGCAGTATTTT. As protein: CSAAGNRGRFDTQYF.

V and J are TRBV20-1 and TRBJ1-2, with 10 bases lining up with TRBD1. Per germline, CDR1 DFQATT and CDR2 SNEGSKA (reference sequence). This CDR3 comprises 13 residues. V shed 6 bases, J shed 8 bases, and the junction held 9 bases outside the gene matches. Written as DNA, the CDR3 is TGCAGTGCCCTAGGACAGGGGGATGAGGGCTACACCTTC. Protein product: CSALGQGDEGYTF.

The table lists this clonotype with many counts. This chain uses TRBV14 with TRBJ2-1; 12 positions agree with TRBD2. Germline V CDR1 and CDR2: SGHDN, FVKESK. J lost 2 bases, V lost 4 bases, and 3 bases had no gene match. The CDR3 extends over 16 amino acids. CDR3 residues: CASSRLAGGTYNEQFF. DNA of the CDR3: TGTGCCAGCAGCCGCCTAGCGGGAGGGACCTACAATGAGCAGTTCTTC.

This clonotype was counted at least ten times. The chain joins TRBV12-3 or TRBV12-4 to TRBJ1-2; 9 nucleotides match TRBD1. The J segment lost 5 bases and the V segment lost 7 bases, leaving 11 bases of the junction unmatched. The CDR3 is made up of 15 amino acids. CDR3 residues: CASTLAGTGSYGYTF. As DNA, the CDR3 is TGTGCCAGCACCCTAGCCGGGACAGGGAGTTATGGCTACACCTTC.

The chain carries TRBV12-3 or TRBV12-4 and TRBJ2-7; the D call may be TRBD1 or TRBD2 (5 bases each). Trimming took off 3 bases at V and 2 bases at J, with 11 bases between the two ends. CDR3 length: 14 amino acids. Here the CDR3 reads CASSFRAEAYEQYF. In nucleotides, the CDR3 is TGTGCCAGCAGTTTCAGGGCGGAGGCCTACGAGCAGTACTTC.

This clonotype appeared many times. The chain has TRBV28 and TRBJ2-6; 12 nucleotides agree with TRBD2. The germline V gene has CDR1 MDHEN and CDR2 SYDVKM. This CDR3 contains 20 residues. V was pared by 4 bases and J by 0 bases, with 10 bases of the junction left unmatched. CDR3 loop: CASSYGLAGRGASGANVLTF. CDR3 bases: TGTGCCAGCAGTTATGGACTAGCGGGACGGGGAGCCTCTGGGGCCAACGTCCTGACTTTC.